These 14 T cell receptor beta chains were all obtained from the same sample, sequenced in a study of blood T cell repertoires in COVID-19. Sequencing used immunoSEQ multiplex PCR; TCRdb keeps in-frame clones, though not all of them. Of 270,000 or so clones in the sample, around 86% are singletons; the top ten hold less than 3%. The sample was peripheral blood. These TCRs come from an older woman with active or convalescent COVID-19.

V and J are TRBV19 and TRBJ2-7; 8 nucleotides agree with TRBD2. This CDR3 spans 16 amino acids. V was pared by 3 bases and J by 4 bases, with 11 bases of the junction left unmatched. Germline V gene sequence: CDR1 LNHDA, CDR2 SQIVND (reference sequence). CDR3 region: CASSMAPGRGTYEQYF. The CDR3 coding sequence is TGTGCCAGTAGTATGGCCCCCGGGAGGGGAACGTACGAGCAGTACTTC.

The chain carries TRBV29-1 and TRBJ2-5; TRBD1 aligns across 7 bases. Germline CDR1 SQVTM, CDR2 ANQGSEA. Trimming removed 4 bases from V and 5 bases from J; junction bases left unmatched: 7. This CDR3 is 13 amino acids long. CDR3 coding DNA: TGCAGCGTTGGGGAAGGGGGCCGTGAGACCCAGTACTTC. Encoded protein: CSVGEGGRETQYF.

The rearrangement uses TRBV7-9 and TRBJ2-2; TRBD1 aligns across 9 bases. V gave up 7 bases and J gave up 3 bases; unmatched junction bases: 9. Germline CDR1 is SEHNR and CDR2 is FQNEAQ (reference sequence). CDR3 length: 16 amino acids. The CDR3 reads CASTTTGGGYTGELFF. The CDR3 DNA reads as TGTGCCAGCACCACTACAGGGGGCGGGTACACCGGGGAGCTGTTTTTT.

This clone has a handful of counts. The V and J genes are TRBV5-6 and TRBJ2-7; 7 bases line up with TRBD1. This CDR3 contains 15 residues. Trimming removed 4 bases from V and 5 bases from J; junction bases left unmatched: 12. The germline V gene encodes CDR1 SGHDT and CDR2 YYEEEE. The CDR3 spells CASSLEVGGANEQYF. The CDR3 DNA sequence: TGTGCCAGCAGCCTGGAAGTAGGGGGCGCAAACGAGCAGTACTTC.

This clone was seen ten or more times. The chain carries TRBV2 and TRBJ2-7; D is perhaps TRBD2 (5 bases). Trimming cost V 5 bases and J 1 base, with 15 bases left between them. The CDR3 consists of 15 residues. Germline V CDR1 and CDR2: SNHLY, FYNNEI. The CDR3 DNA reads TGTGCCAGCAGTCCGCCGGGATTAAGGTCCTACGAGCAGTACTTC. Protein: CASSPPGLRSYEQYF.

This clone appeared a few times. The chain couples TRBV5-1 to TRBJ1-1; TRBD1 matches at 8 bases. The ends lost 2 bases at V and 0 bases at J; junction bases unmatched: 3. The CDR3 runs to 15 residues. In germline, CDR1 is SGHRS, CDR2 YFSETQ. This CDR3 reads CASSLQGDLNTEAFF. DNA for the CDR3: TGCGCCAGCAGCTTACAGGGGGACCTGAACACTGAAGCTTTCTTT.

CDR3 sequence reads: CATSFRPGADTQYF. The DNA of the CDR3 is TGTGCCACCAGCTTTAGACCGGGGGCAGATACGCAGTATTTT. The chain couples TRBV15 to TRBJ2-3; perhaps TRBD2 as D (6 bases). Trimming took off 5 bases at V and 4 bases at J, with 13 bases between the two ends. CDR3 length: 14 amino acids. The V gene's germline CDR1 is LNHNV and CDR2 YYDKDF (reference sequence).

The chain couples TRBV3-1 (or the pseudogene TRBV3-2) to TRBJ1-2; 9 positions agree with TRBD1. The CDR3 has 14 residues. V shed 3 bases and J 6 bases; nucleotides not matched to a gene: 5. Germline CDR1 and CDR2: LGHDT and YNNKEL (reference sequence). The CDR3: CASSQSDRGNGYTF. In nucleotides, the CDR3 is TGTGCCAGCAGCCAGTCGGACAGGGGAAATGGCTACACCTTC.

V and J are TRBV3-1 (or the pseudogene TRBV3-2) and TRBJ2-3; maybe TRBD2 (6 bases). The V and J ends lost 0 bases and 2 bases respectively, with 15 bases between them. This CDR3 has 17 amino acids. Germline CDR1 reads LGHDT; CDR2 reads YNNKEL (reference sequence). The CDR3 DNA reads TGTGCCAGCAGCCAAGACCCTAACGGGGGAACCACAGATACGCAGTATTTT. This sequence encodes CASSQDPNGGTTDTQYF.

J is TRBJ1-1 and V is TRBV9, with TRBD1 identical over 7 bases. CDR1 is SGDLS, CDR2 YYNGEE, per germline. Trimming cost V 2 bases and J 2 bases; bases outside gene matches: 6. The CDR3 covers 15 residues. Written as DNA, the CDR3 is TGTGCCAGCAGCGTTCAGGGGGATTCTAACACTGAAGCTTTCTTT. The encoded protein is CASSVQGDSNTEAFF. The whole variable domain, filled in from reference TRBV9 and TRBJ1-1, reads DSGVTQTPKHLITATGQRVTLRCSPRSGDLSVYWYQQSLDQGLQFLIQYYNGEERAKGNILERFSAQQFPDLHSELNLSSLELGDSALYFCASSVQGDSNTEAFFGQGTRLTVV.

The CDR3 nucleotides read TGTGCCATCAGTGAGCCCGGTAGCGGGGGGAAGAACACCGGGGAGCTGTTTTTT. Protein: CAISEPGSGGKNTGELFF. This chain links TRBV10-3 with TRBJ2-2; 10 bases agree with TRBD2. The CDR3 loop spans 18 amino acids. Trimming cost V 2 bases and J 1 base; bases outside gene matches: 7. Per germline, CDR1 ENHRY and CDR2 SYGVKD.

The genes are TRBV6-5 and TRBJ2-7; no clear D. The CDR3 totals 15 residues. V was pared by 8 bases and J by 0 bases, with 17 bases between. Per the germline V gene, CDR1 is MNHEY and CDR2 is SVGAGI. CDR3 loop: CASGLSHLASYEQYF. The CDR3 DNA reads as TGTGCCAGCGGCCTATCTCACTTAGCCTCCTACGAGCAGTACTTC.

V usage is TRBV28 and J usage is TRBJ1-1; TRBD1 agrees at 9 bases. J gave up 3 bases and V 6 bases, and 14 bases lay outside the gene matches. The CDR3 has 17 amino acids. Germline lookup yields CDR1 MDHEN and CDR2 SYDVKM. Here the CDR3 DNA reads TGTGCCAGCAGCGGGGATAGCCGGGACAGGGCCCACACTGAAGCTTTCTTT. As protein: CASSGDSRDRAHTEAFF. The whole variable domain, filled in from reference TRBV28 and TRBJ1-1, reads DVKVTQSSRYLVKRTGEKVFLECVQDMDHENMFWYRQDPGLGLRLIYFSYDVKMKEKGDIPEGYSVSREKKERFSLILESASTNQTSMYLCASSGDSRDRAHTEAFFGQGTRLTVV.

This chain joins TRBV9 and TRBJ1-3; 10 bases align to TRBD1. Per the germline V gene, CDR1 is SGDLS and CDR2 is YYNGEE. Losses at the gene ends were 3 bases for V and 5 bases for J; bases not matched to a gene: 2. This CDR3 has 14 residues. CDR3 sequence reads: CASSATGGRNTIYF. CDR3 nucleotides: TGTGCCAGCAGCGCGACAGGGGGCCGAAACACCATATATTTT. The variable domain in full, completed from reference TRBV9 and TRBJ1-3, reads DSGVTQTPKHLITATGQRVTLRCSPRSGDLSVYWYQQSLDQGLQFLIQYYNGEERAKGNILERFSAQQFPDLHSELNLSSLELGDSALYFCASSATGGRNTIYFGEGSWLTVV.